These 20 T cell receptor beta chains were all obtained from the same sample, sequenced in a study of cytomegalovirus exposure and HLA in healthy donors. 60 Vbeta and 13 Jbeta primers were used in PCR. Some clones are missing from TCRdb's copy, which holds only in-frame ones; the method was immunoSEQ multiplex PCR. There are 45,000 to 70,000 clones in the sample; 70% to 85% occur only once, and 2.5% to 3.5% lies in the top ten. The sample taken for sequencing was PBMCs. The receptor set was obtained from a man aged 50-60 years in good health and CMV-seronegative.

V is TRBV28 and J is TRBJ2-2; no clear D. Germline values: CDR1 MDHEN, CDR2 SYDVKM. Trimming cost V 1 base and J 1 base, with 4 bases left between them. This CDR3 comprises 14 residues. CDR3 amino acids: CASSLSLNTGELFF. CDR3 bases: TGTGCCAGCAGTTTATCCTTGAACACCGGGGAGCTGTTTTTT.

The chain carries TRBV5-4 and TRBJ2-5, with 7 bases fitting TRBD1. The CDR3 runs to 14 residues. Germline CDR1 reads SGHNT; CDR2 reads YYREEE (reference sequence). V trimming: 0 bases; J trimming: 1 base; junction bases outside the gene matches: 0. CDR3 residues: CASSLDRGQETQYF. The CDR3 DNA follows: TGTGCCAGCAGCTTGGACAGGGGCCAAGAGACCCAGTACTTC. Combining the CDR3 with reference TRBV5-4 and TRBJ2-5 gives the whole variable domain ETGVTQSPTHLIKTRGQQVTLRCSSQSGHNTVSWYQQALGQGPQFIFQYYREEENGRGNFPPRFSGLQFPNYSSELNVNALELDDSALYLCASSLDRGQETQYFGPGTRLLVL.

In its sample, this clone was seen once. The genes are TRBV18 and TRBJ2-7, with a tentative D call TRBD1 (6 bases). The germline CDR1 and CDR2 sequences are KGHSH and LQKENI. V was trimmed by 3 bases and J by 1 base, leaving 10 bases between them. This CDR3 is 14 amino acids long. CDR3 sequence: CASSPWTDSYEQYF. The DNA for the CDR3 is TGTGCCAGCTCACCCTGGACAGATTCCTACGAGCAGTACTTC.

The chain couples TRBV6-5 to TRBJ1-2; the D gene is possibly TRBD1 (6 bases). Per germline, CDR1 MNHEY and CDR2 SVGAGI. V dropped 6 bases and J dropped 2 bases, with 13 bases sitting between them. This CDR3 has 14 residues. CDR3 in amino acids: CASRRWQGNYGYTF. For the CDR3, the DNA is TGTGCCAGCAGACGGTGGCAGGGGAACTATGGCTACACCTTC.

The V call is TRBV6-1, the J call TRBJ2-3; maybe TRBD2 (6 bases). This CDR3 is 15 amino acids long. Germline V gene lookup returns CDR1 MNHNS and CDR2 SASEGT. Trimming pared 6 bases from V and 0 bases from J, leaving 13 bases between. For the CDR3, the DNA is TGTGCCAGCAGCCCGGAGGGATTTAGCACAGATACGCAGTATTTT. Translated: CASSPEGFSTDTQYF.

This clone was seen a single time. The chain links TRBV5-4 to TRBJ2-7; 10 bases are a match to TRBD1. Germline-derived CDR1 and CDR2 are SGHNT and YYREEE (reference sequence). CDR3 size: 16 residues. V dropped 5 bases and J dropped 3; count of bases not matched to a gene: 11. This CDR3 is CASSLSGTGVIYEQYF. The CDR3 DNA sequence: TGTGCCAGCAGTTTGTCCGGGACAGGGGTAATCTACGAGCAGTACTTC.

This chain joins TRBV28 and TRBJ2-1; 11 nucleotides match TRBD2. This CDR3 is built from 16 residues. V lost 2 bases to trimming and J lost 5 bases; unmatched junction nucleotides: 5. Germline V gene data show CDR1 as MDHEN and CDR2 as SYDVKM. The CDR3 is CASSLVAGGVDNEQFF. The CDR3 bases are TGTGCCAGCAGTTTAGTAGCGGGGGGGGTCGACAATGAGCAGTTCTTC.

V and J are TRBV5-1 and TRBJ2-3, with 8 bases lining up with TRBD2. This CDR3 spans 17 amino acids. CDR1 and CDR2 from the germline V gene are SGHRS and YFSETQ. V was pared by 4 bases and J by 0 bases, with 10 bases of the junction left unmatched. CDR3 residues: CASSPLVAGTSTDTQYF. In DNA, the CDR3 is TGCGCCAGCAGCCCCTTAGTAGCGGGGACTAGCACAGATACGCAGTATTTT.

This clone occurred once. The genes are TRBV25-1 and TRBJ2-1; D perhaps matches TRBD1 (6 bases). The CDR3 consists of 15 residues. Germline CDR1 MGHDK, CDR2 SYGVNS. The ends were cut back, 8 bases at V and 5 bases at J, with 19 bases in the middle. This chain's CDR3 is CASWAPGHRDNEQFF. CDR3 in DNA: TGTGCCAGCTGGGCCCCGGGACACCGAGACAATGAGCAGTTCTTC. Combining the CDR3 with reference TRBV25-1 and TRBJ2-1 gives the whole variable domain EADIYQTPRYLVIGTGKKITLECSQTMGHDKMYWYQQDPGMELHLIHYSYGVNSTEKGDLSSESTVSRIRTEHFPLTLESARPSHTSQYLCASWAPGHRDNEQFFGPGTRLTVL.

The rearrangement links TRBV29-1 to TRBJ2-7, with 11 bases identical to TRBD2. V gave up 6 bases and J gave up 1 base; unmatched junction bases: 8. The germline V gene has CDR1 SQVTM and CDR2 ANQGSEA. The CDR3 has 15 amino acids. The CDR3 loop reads CSVAGTSGNSYEQYF. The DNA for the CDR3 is TGCAGCGTCGCCGGGACTAGCGGTAATTCCTACGAGCAGTACTTC.

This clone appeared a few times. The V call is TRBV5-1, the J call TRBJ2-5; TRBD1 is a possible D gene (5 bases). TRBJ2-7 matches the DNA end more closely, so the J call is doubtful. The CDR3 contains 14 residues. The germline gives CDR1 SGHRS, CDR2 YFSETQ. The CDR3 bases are TGCGCCAGCAGCAGTGGGGCGAGTACCTACGAGCAGTACTTC. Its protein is CASSSGASTYEQYF.

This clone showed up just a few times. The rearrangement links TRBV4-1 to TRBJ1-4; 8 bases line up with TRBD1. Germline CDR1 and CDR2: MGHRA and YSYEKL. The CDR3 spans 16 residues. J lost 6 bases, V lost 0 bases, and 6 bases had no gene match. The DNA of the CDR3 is TGCGCCAGCAGCCAAGATGTTCCGGGACAGGATGAAAAACTGTTTTTT. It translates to CASSQDVPGQDEKLFF.

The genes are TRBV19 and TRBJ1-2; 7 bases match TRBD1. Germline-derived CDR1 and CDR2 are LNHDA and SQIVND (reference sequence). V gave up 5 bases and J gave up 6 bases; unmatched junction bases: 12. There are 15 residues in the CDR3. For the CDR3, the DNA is TGTGCCAGTAGTGGGACAGCTCGAAATTTGGATGGCTACACCTTC. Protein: CASSGTARNLDGYTF.

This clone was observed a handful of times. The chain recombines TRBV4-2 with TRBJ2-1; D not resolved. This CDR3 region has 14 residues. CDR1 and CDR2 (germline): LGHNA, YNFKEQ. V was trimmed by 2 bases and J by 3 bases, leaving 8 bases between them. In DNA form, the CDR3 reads TGTGCCAGCAGCCAATATAACAGCTACAATGAGCAGTTCTTC. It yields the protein CASSQYNSYNEQFF.

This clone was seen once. The CDR3 DNA sequence: TGTGCCAGCAGCTTGGGGGGGGGCGGGGGCAATCAGCCCCAGCATTTT. This encodes CASSLGGGGGNQPQHF. The J gene is TRBJ1-5, the V gene TRBV7-9; D might be TRBD1 (6 bases). V was clipped by 3 bases and J by 2 bases, with 14 bases between them. CDR1 is SEHNR, CDR2 FQNEAQ, per germline (reference sequence). This CDR3 is built from 16 residues.

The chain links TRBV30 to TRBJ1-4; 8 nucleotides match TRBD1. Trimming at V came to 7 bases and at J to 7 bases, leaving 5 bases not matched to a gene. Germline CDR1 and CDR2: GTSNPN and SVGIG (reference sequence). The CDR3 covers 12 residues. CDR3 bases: TGTGCCTCACAGGGGGTTAGTGAAAAACTGTTTTTT. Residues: CASQGVSEKLFF.

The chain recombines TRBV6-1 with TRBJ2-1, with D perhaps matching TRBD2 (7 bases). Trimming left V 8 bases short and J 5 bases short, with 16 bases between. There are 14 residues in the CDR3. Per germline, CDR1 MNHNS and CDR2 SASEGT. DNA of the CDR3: TGTGCCAGCCGGGGGGACACAGCCAACAATGAGCAGTTCTTC. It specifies CASRGDTANNEQFF.

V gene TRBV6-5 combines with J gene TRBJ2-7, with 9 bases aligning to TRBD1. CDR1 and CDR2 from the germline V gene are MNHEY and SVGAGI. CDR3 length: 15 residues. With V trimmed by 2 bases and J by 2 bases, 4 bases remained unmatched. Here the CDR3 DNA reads TGTGCCAGCAGTTACAGGACAGGGGAAACCTACGAGCAGTACTTC. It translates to CASSYRTGETYEQYF.

CDR3 amino acids: CASSQGGGPGLTDTQYF. CDR3 in DNA: TGCGCCAGCAGCCAGGGTGGGGGACCGGGACTCACAGATACGCAGTATTTT. The chain has TRBV4-1 and TRBJ2-3, with D perhaps TRBD2 (6 bases). Deletions cut 3 bases from V and 2 bases from J, with 18 bases between. Germline CDR1 is MGHRA and CDR2 is YSYEKL. The CDR3 is made up of 17 amino acids.

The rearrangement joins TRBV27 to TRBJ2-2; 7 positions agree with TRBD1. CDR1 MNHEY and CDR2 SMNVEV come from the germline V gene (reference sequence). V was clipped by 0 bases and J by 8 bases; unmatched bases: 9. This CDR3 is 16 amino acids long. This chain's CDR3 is CASSLSPTGPQGELFF. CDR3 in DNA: TGTGCCAGCAGTTTATCGCCGACAGGGCCCCAGGGGGAGCTGTTTTTT.